The clone carrying this TCR beta chain was counted between two and nine times. Its antigen is unidentified. CDR3 size: 16 residues. From germline, CDR1 is LGHNA and CDR2 YSLEER. Trimming took off 4 bases at V and 3 bases at J, with 18 bases between the two ends. This entry is derived from a study of cytomegalovirus exposure and HLA in healthy donors. The donors were healthy bone marrow donors. Although they were nominally healthy when sampled, donors likely had unrecorded immune exposures. Amplification used 60 Vbeta primers and 13 Jbeta primers. The table came from immunoSEQ multiplex PCR; TCRdb's copy has only in-frame clones and leaves some out. The table shows 96,000 or so clones, with 65% to 85% occurring only once. General study results and limits: A classifier reportedly called cytomegalovirus status with high sensitivity and specificity. Judged likely to be a sequencing artifact was a cluster of highly shared sequence variants.

The gene calls are TRBV4-3 and TRBJ2-5; a possible D gene is TRBD2 (5 bases). Input material: PBMCs. This TCR derives from a woman aged 70-85 years in good health and CMV-seropositive. This CDR3 is CASSPGGPGGEETQYF. CDR3 sequence (DNA): TGCGCCAGCAGCCCCGGAGGTCCCGGTGGGGAAGAGACCCAGTACTTC.